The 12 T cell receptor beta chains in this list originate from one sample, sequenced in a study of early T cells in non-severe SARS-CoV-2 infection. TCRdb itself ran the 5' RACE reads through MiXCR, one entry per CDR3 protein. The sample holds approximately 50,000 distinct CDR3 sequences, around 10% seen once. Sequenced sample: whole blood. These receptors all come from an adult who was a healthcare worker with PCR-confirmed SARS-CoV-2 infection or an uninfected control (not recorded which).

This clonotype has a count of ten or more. The CDR3 region has the DNA TGCAGCGTTGTTCCGGACCAAGAGACCCAGTACTTC. Its translation: CSVVPDQETQYF. V and J are TRBV29-1 and TRBJ2-5; D ambiguous. CDR1 is SQVTM, CDR2 ANQGSEA, per germline. The CDR3 totals 12 residues. V dropped 4 bases and J dropped 0 bases, with 6 bases sitting between them.

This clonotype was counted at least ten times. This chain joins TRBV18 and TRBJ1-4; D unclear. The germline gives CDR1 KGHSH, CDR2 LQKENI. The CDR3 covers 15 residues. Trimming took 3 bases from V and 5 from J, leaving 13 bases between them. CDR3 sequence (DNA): TGTGCCAGCTCACCTCGGACGGCCTTCAATGAAAAACTGTTTTTT. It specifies CASSPRTAFNEKLFF. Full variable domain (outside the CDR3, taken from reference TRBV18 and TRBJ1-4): NAGVMQNPRHLVRRRGQEARLRCSPMKGHSHVYWYRQLPEEGLKFMVYLQKENIIDESGMPKERFSAEFPKEGPSILRIQQVVRGDSAAYFCASSPRTAFNEKLFFGSGTQLSVL.

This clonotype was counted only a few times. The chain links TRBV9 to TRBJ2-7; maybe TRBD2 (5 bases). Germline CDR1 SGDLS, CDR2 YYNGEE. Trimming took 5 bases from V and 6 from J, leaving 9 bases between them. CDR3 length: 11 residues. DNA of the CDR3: TGTGCCAGCAGTGAAGGGAGCGAGCAGTACTTC. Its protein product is CASSEGSEQYF.

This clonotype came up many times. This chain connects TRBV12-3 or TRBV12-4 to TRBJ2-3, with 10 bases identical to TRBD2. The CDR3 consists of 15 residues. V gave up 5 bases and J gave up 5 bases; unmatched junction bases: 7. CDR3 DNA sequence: TGTGCCAGCAGTGATCTAGCGGGAGAGAGAGATACGCAGTATTTT. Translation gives CASSDLAGERDTQYF.

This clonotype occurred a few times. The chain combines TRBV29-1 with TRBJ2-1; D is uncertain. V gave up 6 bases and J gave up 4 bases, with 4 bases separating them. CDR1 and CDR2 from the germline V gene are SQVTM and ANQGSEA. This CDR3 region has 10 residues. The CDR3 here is CSVDYNEQFF. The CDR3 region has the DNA TGCAGCGTAGATTACAATGAGCAGTTCTTC.

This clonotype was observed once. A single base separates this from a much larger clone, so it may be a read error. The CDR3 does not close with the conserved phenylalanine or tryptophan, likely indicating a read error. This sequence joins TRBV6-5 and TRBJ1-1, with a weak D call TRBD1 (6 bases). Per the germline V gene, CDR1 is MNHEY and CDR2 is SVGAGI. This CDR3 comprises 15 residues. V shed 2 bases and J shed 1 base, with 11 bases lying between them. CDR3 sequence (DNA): TGTGCCAGCAGTTACGATGACAGGCCGAACACTGAAGCTTTCATT. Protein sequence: CASSYDDRPNTEAFI.

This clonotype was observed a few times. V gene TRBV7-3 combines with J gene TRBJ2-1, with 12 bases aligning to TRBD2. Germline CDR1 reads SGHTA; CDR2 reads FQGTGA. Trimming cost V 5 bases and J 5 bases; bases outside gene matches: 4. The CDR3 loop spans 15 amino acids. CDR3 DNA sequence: TGTGCCAGCAGCACCGGACTAGCGGGAAACAATGAGCAGTTCTTC. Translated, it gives CASSTGLAGNNEQFF.

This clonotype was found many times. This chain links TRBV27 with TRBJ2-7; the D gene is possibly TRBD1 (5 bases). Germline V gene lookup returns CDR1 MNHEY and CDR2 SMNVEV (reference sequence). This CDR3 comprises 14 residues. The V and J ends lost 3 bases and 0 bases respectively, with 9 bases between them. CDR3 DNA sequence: TGTGCCAGCAGTTTTGGTGACAGCTCCTACGAGCAGTACTTC. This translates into CASSFGDSSYEQYF.

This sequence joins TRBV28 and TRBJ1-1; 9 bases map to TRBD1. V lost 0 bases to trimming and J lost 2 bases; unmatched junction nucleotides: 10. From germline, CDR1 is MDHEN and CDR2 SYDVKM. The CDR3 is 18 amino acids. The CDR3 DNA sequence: TGTGCCAGCAGTTTATGGGCCGGGACAGGGAGGTTAAACACTGAAGCTTTCTTT. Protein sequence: CASSLWAGTGRLNTEAFF.

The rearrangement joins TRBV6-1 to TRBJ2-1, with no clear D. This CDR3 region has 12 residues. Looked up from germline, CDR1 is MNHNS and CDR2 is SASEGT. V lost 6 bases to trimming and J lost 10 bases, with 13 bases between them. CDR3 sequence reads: CASRVFSGEQFF. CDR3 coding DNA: TGTGCCAGCAGGGTATTTAGTGGAGAGCAGTTCTTC.

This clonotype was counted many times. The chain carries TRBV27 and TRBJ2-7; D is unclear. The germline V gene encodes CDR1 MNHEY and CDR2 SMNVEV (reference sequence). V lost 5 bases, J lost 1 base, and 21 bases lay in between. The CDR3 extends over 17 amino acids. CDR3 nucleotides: TGTGCCAGCAGTAAGGGCAACTGGTACAAGCAATCCTACGAGCAGTACTTC. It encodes CASSKGNWYKQSYEQYF.

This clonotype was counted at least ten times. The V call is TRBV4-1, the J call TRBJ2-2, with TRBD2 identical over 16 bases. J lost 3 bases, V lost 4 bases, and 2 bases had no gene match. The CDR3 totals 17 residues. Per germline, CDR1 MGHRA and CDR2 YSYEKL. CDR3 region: CASSRGLAGGDTGELFF. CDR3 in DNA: TGCGCCAGCAGCCGGGGACTAGCGGGAGGGGACACCGGGGAGCTGTTTTTT.